The 21 T cell receptor beta chains reported below all come from one sample, sequenced in a study. TCRdb re-analysed the RT-PCR reads in MiXCR, keeping a single row per CDR3 protein. The profile shows about 680,000 distinct CDR3 sequences, 14% of them singletons. Sample: memory CD4+ T cells from blood. The receptors were sampled from a female donor in good health, serving as a healthy control.

This clonotype was observed at least ten times. The J gene is TRBJ2-7, the V gene TRBV4-2, with 7 bases matching TRBD2. Germline loops: CDR1 LGHNA, CDR2 YNFKEQ. Trimming took 4 bases from V and 2 from J; bases not matched to a gene: 11. The CDR3 is 16 amino acids. Written as DNA, the CDR3 is TGTGCCAGCAGCCGCGAAGGGGCGGGAGCCGCCTACGAGCAGTACTTC. It yields the protein CASSREGAGAAYEQYF.

The rearrangement joins TRBV6-5 to TRBJ2-6; a possible D gene is TRBD2 (6 bases). The CDR3 is made up of 17 amino acids. Germline CDR1 reads MNHEY; CDR2 reads SVGAGI. Trimming cost V 5 bases and J 0 bases, with 14 bases left between them. CDR3 DNA: TGTGCCAGCAGTCGGATAGGGGACTTCTCTGGGGCCAACGTCCTGACTTTC. Its translation is CASSRIGDFSGANVLTF.

V gene TRBV7-9 combines with J gene TRBJ2-7; tentative D call: TRBD2 (6 bases). Trimming pared 6 bases from V and 3 bases from J, leaving 15 bases between. The germline V gene has CDR1 SEHNR and CDR2 FQNEAQ (reference sequence). This CDR3 spans 14 amino acids. CDR3 amino acids: CASSPTSFNYEQYF. The CDR3 coding sequence is TGTGCCAGCAGTCCGACTAGTTTCAACTACGAGCAGTACTTC. Combining the CDR3 with reference TRBV7-9 and TRBJ2-7 gives the whole variable domain DTGVSQNPRHKITKRGQNVTFRCDPISEHNRLYWYRQTLGQGPEFLTYFQNEAQLEKSRLLSDRFSAERPKGSFSTLEIQRTEQGDSAMYLCASSPTSFNYEQYFGPGTRLTVT.

This sequence joins TRBV11-3 and TRBJ2-3, with a possible D match to TRBD2 (6 bases). CDR3 length equals 13 residues. The germline V and J ends were trimmed by 5 bases and 7 bases, with 13 bases remaining between them. Germline V CDR1 and CDR2: SGHNT, YENEEA. The CDR3 DNA reads as TGTGCCAGCAGCGGGCGGGGCTGGAATACGCAGTATTTT. Translating gives CASSGRGWNTQYF.

The gene calls are TRBV28 and TRBJ1-3; no firm D call. Trimming pared 6 bases from V and 8 bases from J, leaving 14 bases between. The CDR3 spans 13 residues. The germline gives CDR1 MDHEN, CDR2 SYDVKM. The CDR3 region is CASRGHGVDTIYF. The CDR3 DNA is TGTGCCAGCAGGGGTCACGGGGTGGACACCATATATTTT.

This clonotype was observed a few times. This chain joins TRBV18 and TRBJ2-4, with D possibly being TRBD1 (5 bases). The ends were cut back, 5 bases at V and 8 bases at J, with 13 bases in the middle. The CDR3 sequence is 13 residues long. Per germline, CDR1 KGHSH and CDR2 LQKENI. The CDR3 region is CASSAGRDDIQYF. The CDR3 DNA sequence: TGTGCCAGCTCAGCAGGCAGGGATGACATTCAGTACTTC.

The count of this clonotype is one. V and J are TRBV19 and TRBJ2-7; TRBD1 matches 8 bases. CDR3 size: 13 residues. J was trimmed by 7 bases and V by 5 bases; bases with no gene match: 7. Germline CDR1 LNHDA, CDR2 SQIVND (reference sequence). The chain's CDR3 is CASSFRDRPEQYF. The CDR3 region has the DNA TGTGCCAGTAGTTTCCGGGACAGGCCTGAGCAGTACTTC.

This sequence joins TRBV20-1 and TRBJ2-7, with D unresolved. Germline V lookup: CDR1 DFQATT, CDR2 SNEGSKA (reference sequence). CDR3 length: 15 residues. V was clipped by 0 bases and J by 4 bases, with 16 bases between them. As DNA, the CDR3 is TGCAGTGCTAGAGATGGGTCGGGTGGGTTTTACGAGCAGTACTTC. This encodes CSARDGSGGFYEQYF.

J is TRBJ2-2 and V is TRBV10-3, with TRBD2 matching 13 bases. Per germline, CDR1 ENHRY and CDR2 SYGVKD. Germline trimming cut 8 bases from V and 2 bases from J; bases unmatched to any gene: 8. The CDR3 runs to 17 residues. CDR3 DNA sequence: TGTGCCATCGGAGGACTAGCGGGAGATTTTAACACCGGGGAGCTGTTTTTT. It specifies CAIGGLAGDFNTGELFF.

This clonotype was observed a few times. The final CDR3 position lacks the conserved phenylalanine or tryptophan, pointing to a likely read error. The DNA is omitted, as the CDR3 cannot be located on it reliably, and the CDR3 follows TCRdb's listing. The rearrangement links TRBV20-1 to TRBJ1-1; the DNA was not compared with TRBD1, the D call given in the table. The CDR3 extends over 13 residues, inclusive of both ends. Germline loops: CDR1 DFQATT, CDR2 SNEGSKA (reference sequence). This CDR3 reads CSARDARGGARGI.

This clonotype has just a few counts. The J gene is TRBJ2-1, the V gene TRBV24-1; 11 positions agree with TRBD2. V was clipped by 3 bases and J by 10 bases; unmatched bases: 10. CDR1 and CDR2 (germline): KGHDR, SFDVKD. CDR3 length equals 16 residues. The CDR3 here is CATSDRTSGGWGEQFF. CDR3 sequence (DNA): TGTGCCACCAGTGATCGAACTAGCGGGGGCTGGGGGGAGCAGTTCTTC.

The gene calls are TRBV30 and TRBJ1-2; no clear D gene. CDR1 and CDR2 (germline): GTSNPN, SVGIG (reference sequence). V gave up 0 bases and J gave up 3 bases, with 8 bases separating them. CDR3 length equals 13 residues. CDR3 coding DNA: TGTGCCTGGAGTGTAGGATCGCACTATGGCTACACCTTC. Translating it yields CAWSVGSHYGYTF.

The V and J genes are TRBV12-3 or TRBV12-4 and TRBJ1-2, with D perhaps matching TRBD1 (5 bases). Trimming left V 8 bases short and J 4 bases short, with 14 bases between. This CDR3 region has 13 residues. The CDR3 nucleotides read TGTGCCAGCGGTATCGGGGCAGGCTATGGCTACACCTTC. Encoded protein: CASGIGAGYGYTF.

This clonotype was picked up many times. The rearrangement joins TRBV5-1 to TRBJ2-7; 8 bases match TRBD1. Trimming cost V 4 bases and J 9 bases; bases outside gene matches: 9. In germline, CDR1 is SGHRS, CDR2 YFSETQ. This CDR3 is 13 amino acids long. CDR3 sequence: CASSQGAGFGQYF. The CDR3 DNA reads as TGCGCCAGCAGCCAGGGGGCCGGTTTCGGGCAGTACTTC.

The V gene is TRBV7-2, the J gene TRBJ2-2; perhaps D is TRBD1 or TRBD2 (5 bases each). Germline V CDR1 and CDR2: SGHTA, FQGNSA. This CDR3 has 16 residues. Trimming took 4 bases from V and 3 from J, leaving 15 bases between them. The CDR3 coding sequence is TGTGCCAGCAGCTCCGCGAATTGGGGGTACACCGGGGAGCTGTTTTTT. Encoded protein: CASSSANWGYTGELFF.

This clonotype was observed a few times. J is TRBJ2-7 and V is TRBV9, with D unresolved. V lost 0 bases and J 4 bases, leaving 14 bases between the germline ends. The CDR3 has 15 amino acids. Germline CDR1 is SGDLS and CDR2 is YYNGEE. Here the CDR3 DNA reads TGTGCCAGCAGCGTAGTTATCGTGAAGGGTTACGAGCAGTACTTC. This codes for CASSVVIVKGYEQYF.

This clonotype was picked up many times. The DNA for the CDR3 is TGTGCCAGCAGTTACTCATGGGGGCTTGAAGCTTTCTTT. Translation: CASSYSWGLEAFF. The rearrangement links TRBV6-6 to TRBJ1-1; a weak D match, TRBD1 (6 bases). The germline V gene has CDR1 MNHNY and CDR2 SVGAGI (reference sequence). The CDR3 sequence is 13 residues long. The germline V and J ends were trimmed by 0 bases and 7 bases, with 9 bases remaining between them.

This clonotype was picked up many times. This chain connects TRBV20-1 to TRBJ2-1, with TRBD2 matching over 8 bases. Germline values: CDR1 DFQATT, CDR2 SNEGSKA (reference sequence). Trimming at V came to 3 bases and at J to 9 bases, leaving 7 bases not matched to a gene. The CDR3 consists of 13 residues. The CDR3 DNA is TGCAGTGCTAGTGACGGGAGGGCCGGTGAGCAGTTCTTC. It codes for CSASDGRAGEQFF.

The genes are TRBV10-3 and TRBJ2-3; a weak D match, TRBD1 (6 bases). Trimming removed 10 bases at V and 1 base at J, with 12 bases between. CDR1 is ENHRY and CDR2 is SYGVKD in the germline V gene. The CDR3 runs 13 residues. The CDR3 DNA reads as TGTGCCACCAGACAGGTCGGCACAGATACGCAGTATTTT. It specifies CATRQVGTDTQYF.

This clonotype was detected ten times or more. The J gene is TRBJ2-1, the V gene TRBV7-2, with D perhaps matching TRBD2 (5 bases). CDR3 length equals 15 residues. The germline V gene encodes CDR1 SGHTA and CDR2 FQGNSA. The V gene lost 0 bases and the J gene lost 4 bases, with 10 bases spanning the gap. The CDR3 DNA reads as TGTGCCAGCAGCTTAGCTGGCGGGCCTTACAATGAGCAGTTCTTC. This translates into CASSLAGGPYNEQFF.

This chain uses TRBV20-1 with TRBJ2-1; TRBD2 aligns across 7 bases. CDR3 length: 15 residues. CDR1 is DFQATT and CDR2 is SNEGSKA in the germline V gene (reference sequence). V lost 2 bases to trimming and J lost 8 bases; unmatched junction nucleotides: 12. CDR3 sequence (DNA): TGCAGTGCTAGACGCCGTGGTAGCGCGGGGGATGAGCAGTTCTTC. Its translation: CSARRRGSAGDEQFF.